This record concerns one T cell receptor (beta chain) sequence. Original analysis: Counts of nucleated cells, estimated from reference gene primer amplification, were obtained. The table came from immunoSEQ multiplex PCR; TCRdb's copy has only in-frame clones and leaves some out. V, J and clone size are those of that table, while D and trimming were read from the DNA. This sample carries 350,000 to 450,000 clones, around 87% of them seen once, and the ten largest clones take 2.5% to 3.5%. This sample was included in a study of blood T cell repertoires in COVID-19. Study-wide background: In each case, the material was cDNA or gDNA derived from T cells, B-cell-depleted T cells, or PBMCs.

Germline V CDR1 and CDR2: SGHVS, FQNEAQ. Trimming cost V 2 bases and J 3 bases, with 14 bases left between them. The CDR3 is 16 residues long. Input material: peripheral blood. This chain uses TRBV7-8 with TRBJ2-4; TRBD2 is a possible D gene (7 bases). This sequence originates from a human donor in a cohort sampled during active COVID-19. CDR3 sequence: CASSLFGGGVKNIQYF. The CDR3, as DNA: TGTGCCAGCAGCTTATTTGGGGGGGGCGTCAAAAACATTCAGTACTTC. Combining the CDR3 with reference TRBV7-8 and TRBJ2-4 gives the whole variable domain GAGVSQSPRYKVAKRGQDVALRCDPISGHVSLFWYQQALGQGPEFLTYFQNEAQLDKSGLPSDRFFAERPEGSVSTLKIQRTQQEDSAVYLCASSLFGGGVKNIQYFGAGTRLSVL.